This T cell receptor (beta chain) comes out of a study of T cell repertoires in cytomegalovirus infection. TCRdb ran MiXCR on the reads and lists one entry per CDR3 protein. This table holds some 220,000 distinct CDR3 sequences, over 9% found once. The germline gives CDR1 SGHTA, CDR2 FQGNSA. This CDR3 contains 17 residues. J lost 5 bases, V lost 1 base, and 7 bases had no gene match. This clonotype appeared many times. Source material: PBMCs. The chain employs TRBV7-2 and TRBJ2-3, with TRBD2 matching 12 bases. The receptor's source is a human donor in good health (CMV status not recorded). Some clones in this sample may be carry-over from other donors' samples. CDR3 loop: CASSLDPSGRGRDTQYF. In DNA form, the CDR3 reads TGTGCCAGCAGCTTAGATCCTAGCGGGAGGGGGCGAGATACGCAGTATTTT.